This T cell receptor beta chain appears in the sequencing data of a study of T cell repertoires in cytomegalovirus infection (dated by TCRdb to the late 2010s). Concerning the study at large: Recently identified HLA-C-restricted CMV epitopes, whose presentation resists viral immunomodulation, were targeted by peptide stimulations together with well-studied HLA-B-restricted epitopes. The HLA type of each donor mattered for the analysis, because public TCR beta signatures pointed to carriage of CMV infection along with the matching HLA type.

The run used an Illumina HiSeq 1500. TCRdb passed the public sequencing reads through fastp at Q25 and MiXCR, retaining productive beta sequences. Rows matching on CDR3 protein sequence are summarized as one entry with the most common DNA and genes. The sample has 250,000 to 300,000 distinct CDR3 sequences on record, under 25% of them singletons. Clones ranked in the top ten supply roughly a fifth of the sample. Broad study findings and their caveats: In the ex vivo response, HLA-C-restricted CMV-specific TCR beta clonotypes were dominant, and in two of eight donors the single most frequent clonotype came from this HLA-C-restricted group. In both this cohort and an independent cohort of over 350 donors, the cumulative frequency of public TCR beta family members distinguished carriers of CMV infection plus the relevant HLA type.

V is reduced by 7 bases and J by 3 bases, leaving a spacing of 15 bases between them. Its CDR3 holds 14 amino acids, cysteine through phenylalanine. The sequence is cut down to CDR3 DNA, 42 bases in frame from base 1. CDR1 and CDR2 are drawn from the germline V gene (reference sequence): LNHDA, SQIVND. Concerning this clonotype itself: The antigen it binds to is not known. Within one base of it there is no much larger clone, and no base qualities were kept.

What the treatment or condition label conveys for this sample: in vitro stimulation with specific CMV peptide epitopes to enrich CMV-specific T cells. Here the sequenced sample was cultured PBMCs, taken from culture after CMV antigen stimulation. The V gene is TRBV19 and the J gene is TRBJ1-1, with no reliable assignment of the D segment. This TCR was sampled from a human donor in good health (CMV status not recorded). Some clones in this sample may be carry-over from other donors' samples. The bases read TGTGCCAGTACCCCCTCACTCAGCTACACTGAAGCTTTCTTT. This translates into CASTPSLSYTEAFF. The full variable domain, completed from the reference TRBV19 and TRBJ1-1 proteins outside the CDR3, reads DGGITQSPKYLFRKEGQNVTLSCEQNLNHDAMYWYRQDPGQGLRLIYYSQIVNDFQKGDIAEGYSVSREKKESFPLTVTSAQKNPTAFYLCASTPSLSYTEAFFGQGTRLTVV.